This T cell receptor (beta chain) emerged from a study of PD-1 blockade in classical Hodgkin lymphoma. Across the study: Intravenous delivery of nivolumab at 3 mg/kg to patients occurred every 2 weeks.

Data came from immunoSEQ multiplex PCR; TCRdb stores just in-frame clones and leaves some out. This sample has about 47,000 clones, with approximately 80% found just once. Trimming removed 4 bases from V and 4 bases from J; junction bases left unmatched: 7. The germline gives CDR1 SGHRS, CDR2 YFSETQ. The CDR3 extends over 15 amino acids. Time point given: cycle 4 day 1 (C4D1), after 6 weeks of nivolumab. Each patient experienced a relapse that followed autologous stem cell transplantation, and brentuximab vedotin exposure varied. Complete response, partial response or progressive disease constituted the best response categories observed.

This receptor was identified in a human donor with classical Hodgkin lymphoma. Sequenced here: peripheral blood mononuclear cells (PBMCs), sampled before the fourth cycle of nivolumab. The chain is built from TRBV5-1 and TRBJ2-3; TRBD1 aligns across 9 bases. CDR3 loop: CASSGPDRGADTQYF. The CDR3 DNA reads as TGCGCCAGCAGCGGGCCGGACAGGGGAGCAGATACGCAGTATTTT.